The 20 T cell receptor beta chains given below trace back to one sample, sequenced in a study of T cell repertoires in cytomegalovirus infection. Antigens of these TCRs are unknown. TCRdb re-called the reads through MiXCR, storing one row per CDR3 protein. The sample records around 900,000 distinct CDR3 sequences, roughly 30% being singletons. The sample in question was cultured CD8+ T cells from PBMCs, obtained from culture after CMV antigen stimulation. Every receptor here comes from a human donor in good health (CMV status not recorded). Some clones in this sample may be carry-over from other donors' samples.

V and J are TRBV28 and TRBJ2-1; D is possibly TRBD2 (5 bases). Germline V gene lookup returns CDR1 MDHEN and CDR2 SYDVKM. The CDR3 has 14 amino acids. V was trimmed by 5 bases and J by 4 bases, leaving 12 bases between them. The CDR3 nucleotides read TGTGCCAGCAGTAGGGAGCCTCTGTACAATGAGCAGTTCTTC. Translating gives CASSREPLYNEQFF.

V usage is TRBV7-9 and J usage is TRBJ2-3, with 9 positions matching TRBD2. After removal of 7 bases from V and 4 bases from J, the junction contained 9 bases not matched to a gene. Germline CDR1 reads SEHNR; CDR2 reads FQNEAQ (reference sequence). The CDR3 has 15 residues. CDR3 nucleotide sequence: TGTGCCAGCAAGGGGGGGACTAGCTCCGCAGATACGCAGTATTTT. This sequence encodes CASKGGTSSADTQYF.

This clonotype was found many times. The chain recombines TRBV7-8 with TRBJ2-1; D might be TRBD1 (6 bases). This CDR3 has 18 amino acids. The V end was cut by 6 bases, the J end by 4 bases, with 25 bases between. CDR1 and CDR2 (germline): SGHVS, FQNEAQ. For the CDR3, the DNA is TGTGCCAGCAGAAGAAAAAGGGGACAAAAACCCCGGTACAATGAGCAGTTCTTC. As protein: CASRRKRGQKPRYNEQFF.

A few counts support this clonotype. The chain links TRBV7-6 to TRBJ1-2; D gene uncertain. The CDR3 contains 13 residues. V was trimmed by 5 bases and J by 8 bases, leaving 15 bases between them. Germline CDR1 is SGHVS and CDR2 is FNYEAQ. CDR3 residues: CASSPGSLRGYTF. Written as DNA, the CDR3 is TGTGCCAGCAGCCCCGGGAGTCTAAGGGGCTACACCTTC.

This chain connects TRBV7-9 to TRBJ2-3; TRBD1 is a possible D gene (5 bases). The V gene's germline CDR1 is SEHNR and CDR2 FQNEAQ (reference sequence). This CDR3 has 14 residues. The V and J ends lost 5 bases and 0 bases respectively, with 9 bases between them. The DNA for the CDR3 is TGTGCCAGCAGCGCAAAGGGGAGCACAGATACGCAGTATTTT. It encodes CASSAKGSTDTQYF.

V usage is TRBV14 and J usage is TRBJ1-2; D might be TRBD1 (5 bases). Germline CDR1 reads SGHDN; CDR2 reads FVKESK. The CDR3 runs to 15 residues. V dropped 0 bases and J dropped 5 bases, with 13 bases sitting between them. CDR3 DNA: TGTGCCAGCAGCCAAGAAGTTGACAGCCCATATGGCTACACCTTC. This codes for CASSQEVDSPYGYTF. Complete variable domain (other parts from reference TRBV14 and TRBJ1-2): EAGVTQFPSHSVIEKGQTVTLRCDPISGHDNLYWYRRVMGKEIKFLLHFVKESKQDESGMPNNRFLAERTGGTYSTLKVQPAELEDSGVYFCASSQEVDSPYGYTFGSGTRLTVV.

This clonotype was picked up a small number of times. With a much larger clone just one base away, this may be a read error. CDR3 protein: CASGRDRGHQPQHF. As DNA, the CDR3 is TGTGCCAGCGGCAGGGACAGGGGACATCAGCCCCAGCATTTT. The gene calls are TRBV7-2 and TRBJ1-5, with 10 bases lining up with TRBD1. J gave up 5 bases and V 8 bases, and 6 bases lay outside the gene matches. Germline CDR1 is SGHTA and CDR2 is FQGNSA. The length of the CDR3 is 14 residues.

In this sample, this clonotype turned up many times. The rearrangement joins TRBV27 to TRBJ2-5, with 7 nucleotides matching TRBD1. The germline V gene has CDR1 MNHEY and CDR2 SMNVEV (reference sequence). The CDR3 contains 14 residues. V lost 3 bases to trimming and J lost 2 bases; unmatched junction nucleotides: 3. The CDR3 coding sequence is TGTGCCAGCAGTTTGGGACAGTCGCAAGAGACCCAGTACTTC. Residues: CASSLGQSQETQYF.

This clonotype turned up a few times. The chain links TRBV6-6 to TRBJ1-6, with TRBD1 matching 7 bases. J was trimmed by 7 bases and V by 6 bases; bases with no gene match: 18. The CDR3 loop spans 18 amino acids. Germline CDR1 is MNHNY and CDR2 is SVGAGI (reference sequence). The CDR3: CASRVIVGWDSENSPLHF. CDR3 bases: TGTGCCAGCAGAGTTATCGTGGGCTGGGACAGTGAAAATTCACCCCTCCACTTT.

The rearrangement links TRBV5-4 to TRBJ1-5; D uncertain. Trimming removed 4 bases at V and 11 bases at J, with 10 bases between. The CDR3 is 11 residues long. Germline-derived CDR1 and CDR2 are SGHNT and YYREEE (reference sequence). CDR3 loop: CASSPSRAQHF. As DNA, the CDR3 is TGTGCCAGCAGCCCCTCACGGGCCCAGCATTTT.

This clonotype was found a few times. The rearrangement links TRBV5-4 to TRBJ1-1; TRBD1 might be the D (5 bases). From germline, CDR1 is SGHNT and CDR2 YYREEE (reference sequence). The V end lost 4 bases, the J end lost 5 bases, and 18 bases lay between the germline ends. The CDR3 loop spans 15 amino acids. In DNA form, the CDR3 reads TGTGCCAGCAGCACCGTTCAGGGCGTATCGACTGAAGCTTTCTTT. Protein sequence: CASSTVQGVSTEAFF.

This clonotype showed up just a few times. The chain is built from TRBV12-3 or TRBV12-4 and TRBJ1-2; no clear D. V was clipped by 7 bases and J by 4 bases, with 16 bases between them. The CDR3 runs 14 residues. The CDR3 DNA reads TGTGCCAGCATCTCGACCGCAGCCTTCTATGGCTACACCTTC. It encodes CASISTAAFYGYTF.

This sequence joins TRBV2 and TRBJ2-7, with D perhaps given as TRBD1 or TRBD2 (7 bases each). Germline lookup yields CDR1 SNHLY and CDR2 FYNNEI. The CDR3 consists of 12 residues. The CDR3 reads CAIYDREGEQYF. The CDR3, as DNA: TGTGCGATATACGACAGGGAGGGCGAGCAGTACTTC.

This sequence joins TRBV18 and TRBJ2-4; 8 nucleotides agree with TRBD2. V lost 0 bases and J lost 3; bases outside the gene matches: 4. Looked up from germline, CDR1 is KGHSH and CDR2 is LQKENI. The CDR3 consists of 16 residues. CDR3 sequence (DNA): TGTGCCAGCTCACCACCAGCGGGGGCGGGCAAAAACATTCAGTACTTC. Residues: CASSPPAGAGKNIQYF.

This clonotype was detected ten times or more. The chain has TRBV6-5 and TRBJ2-2; 7 bases line up with TRBD2. Germline values: CDR1 MNHEY, CDR2 SVGAGI. The CDR3 is made up of 14 amino acids. Trimming cost V 2 bases and J 5 bases; bases outside gene matches: 2. The CDR3 coding sequence is TGTGCCAGCAGTTACCGGGGGGATACCGGGGAGCTGTTTTTT. The encoded protein is CASSYRGDTGELFF.

This clonotype was observed many times. This rearrangement joins TRBV6-6 to TRBJ2-5; D may correspond to TRBD1 or TRBD2 (5 bases each). Germline V gives CDR1 MNHNY, CDR2 SVGAGI (reference sequence). The CDR3 length is 18 residues. V lost 4 bases and J 0 bases, leaving 21 bases between the germline ends. The CDR3 reads CASSLSGPSPYYQETQYF. DNA of the CDR3: TGTGCCAGCAGTTTATCGGGACCCTCGCCCTATTACCAAGAGACCCAGTACTTC.

The chain has TRBV19 and TRBJ1-5; D call uncertain. Trimming took off 2 bases at V and 0 bases at J, with 11 bases between the two ends. Germline V CDR1 and CDR2: LNHDA, SQIVND (reference sequence). CDR3 length: 16 amino acids. CDR3 DNA: TGTGCCAGTAGTATAAACGTCCGATATAGCAATCAGCCCCAGCATTTT. Its protein is CASSINVRYSNQPQHF.

This clonotype appeared a few times. The gene calls are TRBV5-5 and TRBJ2-6; the D is unclear. Trimming stripped 0 bases from V and 1 base from J, with 17 bases between. The V gene's germline CDR1 is SGHKS and CDR2 YYEKEE (reference sequence). This CDR3 has 19 residues. DNA of the CDR3: TGTGCCAGCAGCTTGGCCTCGGTCTTCGGACGTTCTGGGGCCAACGTCCTGACTTTC. This codes for CASSLASVFGRSGANVLTF.

The rearrangement joins TRBV7-8 to TRBJ1-1; no definite D call. CDR1 and CDR2 (germline): SGHVS, FQNEAQ. CDR3 size: 14 residues. Trimming stripped 1 base from V and 4 bases from J, with 10 bases between. DNA of the CDR3: TGTGCCAGCAGCTTAGTAGCCCTGAGCACTGAAGCTTTCTTT. Amino acids: CASSLVALSTEAFF.

This clonotype was recorded a few times. V usage is TRBV7-6 and J usage is TRBJ2-2; D is unclear. CDR3 size: 13 residues. V lost 1 base and J lost 8, with 8 bases in between. In germline, CDR1 is SGHVS, CDR2 FNYEAQ. Here the CDR3 DNA reads TGTGCCAGCAGCTTAGAGGCGTGGGGGGAGCTGTTTTTT. This encodes CASSLEAWGELFF.